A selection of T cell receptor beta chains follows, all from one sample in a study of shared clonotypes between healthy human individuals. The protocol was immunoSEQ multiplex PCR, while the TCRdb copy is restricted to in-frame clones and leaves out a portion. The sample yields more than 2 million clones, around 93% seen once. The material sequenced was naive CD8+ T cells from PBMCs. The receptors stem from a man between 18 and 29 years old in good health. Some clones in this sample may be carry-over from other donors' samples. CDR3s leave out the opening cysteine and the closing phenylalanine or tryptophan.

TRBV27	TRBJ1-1	ASGDLLEMNTEAF
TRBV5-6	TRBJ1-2	ASSITPTGFGGYT
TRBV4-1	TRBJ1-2	ASSQEGTLYGYT
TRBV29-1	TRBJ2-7	SVRDSYEQY
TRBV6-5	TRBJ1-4	ASSYGREKLF
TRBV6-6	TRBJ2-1	ASTDRVYEQF
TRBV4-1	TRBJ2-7	ASSQARTGKYEQY
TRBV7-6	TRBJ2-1	ASSPSSLPYNEQF
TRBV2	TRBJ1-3	ASRVGLLTGLSSGNTIY
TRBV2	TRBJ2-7	ATLIPGQGVYEQY
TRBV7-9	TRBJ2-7	ASSLEASGSSYEQY
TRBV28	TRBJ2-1	ASSPKISSYNEQF
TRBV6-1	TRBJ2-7	ASSEDTGTATYEQY
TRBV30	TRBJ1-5	AWSVVGQTNQPQH
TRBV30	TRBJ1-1	AWNVEARGKAF
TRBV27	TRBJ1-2	ASSPLGDRGLLDGYT
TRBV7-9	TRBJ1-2	ASSSLQGTNYGYT
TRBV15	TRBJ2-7	ATSRDGTASYEQY
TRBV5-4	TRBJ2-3	ASSLGDPTDTQY
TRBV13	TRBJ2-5	ASSPRASGRQETQY
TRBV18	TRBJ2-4	ASSPDKKNIQY
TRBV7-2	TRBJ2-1	ASSLLAGGRYYNEQF
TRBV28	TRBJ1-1	ASTPDRGMNTEAF
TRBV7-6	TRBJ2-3	ASSLLGGRGDTQY
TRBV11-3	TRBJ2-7	ASSPGQGAYEQY
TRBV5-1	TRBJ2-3	ARGDRGSTDTQY
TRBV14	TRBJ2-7	ASRDRAHHEQY
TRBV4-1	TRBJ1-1	ASSLRDRGQDTEAF
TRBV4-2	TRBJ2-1	ASSPGTSGKEQF
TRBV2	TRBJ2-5	ASSDKRLGGGETQY
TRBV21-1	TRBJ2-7	ASSRSGLADSGTYEQY
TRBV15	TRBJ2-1	ATSREWASGNEQF
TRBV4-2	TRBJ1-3	ASSQEGLSISGNTIY
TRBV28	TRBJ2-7	ASNHEHSYEQY
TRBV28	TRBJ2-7	ASSPRLGTSYEQY
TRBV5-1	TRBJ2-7	ASSLADGAYEQY
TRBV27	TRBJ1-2	ASSLIGTDEDGYT
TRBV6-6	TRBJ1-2	ASSDSGGDYGYT
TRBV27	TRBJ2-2	ASSLELAGGNTGELF
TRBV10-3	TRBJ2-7	AISVGQTGTSTHEQY
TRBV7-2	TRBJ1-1	ASSLNRRNTEAF
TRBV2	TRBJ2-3	ANEEEADTQY
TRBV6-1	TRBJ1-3	ASSELKGNTIY
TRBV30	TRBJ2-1	AWTSGNEQF
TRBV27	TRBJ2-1	ASSYPTSASYNEQF
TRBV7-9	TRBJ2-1	ASSLPLAGVDSSYNEQF
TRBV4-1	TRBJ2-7	ASSQGLGSNYEQY
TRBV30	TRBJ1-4	AWSAAGGWKEKLF
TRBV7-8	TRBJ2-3	ASSPPGLGRLDTQY
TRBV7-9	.	ASSVIAAEQY
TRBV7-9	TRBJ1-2	ASRGTDTNYGYT
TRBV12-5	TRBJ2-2	ASGLVAGRTGELF
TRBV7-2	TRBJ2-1	ASSPHRAAGVVRVVF
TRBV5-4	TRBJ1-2	ASSEDRGHGYT
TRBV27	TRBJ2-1	ASSKLAGQNEQF
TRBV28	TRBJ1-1	ASSLRRAEAF
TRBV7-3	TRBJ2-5	ASSPDRRGAQY